A single sample is the source of the 9 T cell receptor beta chains below, sequenced in a study of CD8+ T cells in alopecia areata (dated by TCRdb to 2016 to 2019). In roughly 5 patients from the biomarker study, an additional sort separated CD25+CD127- cells out of the CD4+ cells. The library was prepared using the immunoSEQ multiplex PCR assay. To provide template for TCR sequencing, every sample had RNA extracted and reverse transcribed into cDNA. TCRdb re-hosts the immuneACCESS table, in-frame sequences only. Its copies lack some clones; in the studies checked, an unresolved V gene accounts for under half of them, and the cause for the rest is not known. This sample comprises roughly 20,000 clones, roughly 62% of them detected only once. The ten biggest clones cover 4.5% of the sample. Source material: CD4+ Tregs sorted from blood. The receptors come from a human donor with alopecia areata.

This clone was seen once. Here the CDR3 reads CASSARGTSGRASREQYF. CDR3 DNA sequence: TGTGCCAGCAGTGCCCGAGGGACTAGCGGGAGGGCCTCCCGCGAGCAGTACTTC. This rearrangement joins TRBV25-1 to TRBJ2-7; the match to TRBD2 covers 16 bases. Germline CDR1 MGHDK, CDR2 SYGVNS. V was pared by 4 bases and J by 6 bases, with 12 bases of the junction left unmatched. The CDR3 consists of 18 residues.

This clone appeared a single time. The chain couples TRBV10-1 to TRBJ2-3; D is perhaps TRBD2 (6 bases). This CDR3 contains 13 residues. The germline CDR1 and CDR2 sequences are WNHNN and SYGVQD (reference sequence). The V and J ends lost 0 bases and 6 bases respectively, with 7 bases between them. CDR3 sequence reads: CASSESGRDTQYF. In nucleotides, the CDR3 is TGCGCCAGCAGTGAGTCTGGGAGGGATACGCAGTATTTT.

This clone ranks as medium-sized. The V call is TRBV19, the J call TRBJ2-1; D gene ambiguous. The length of the CDR3 is 15 residues. Trimming removed 2 bases at V and 5 bases at J, with 13 bases between. CDR1 LNHDA and CDR2 SQIVND come from the germline V gene (reference sequence). CDR3 nucleotides: TGTGCCAGTAGTATAACTGTGAATTGGAACAATGAGCAGTTCTTC. Protein sequence: CASSITVNWNNEQFF. The full variable domain, completed using reference TRBV19 and TRBJ2-1, is DGGITQSPKYLFRKEGQNVTLSCEQNLNHDAMYWYRQDPGQGLRLIYYSQIVNDFQKGDIAEGYSVSREKKESFPLTVTSAQKNPTAFYLCASSITVNWNNEQFFGPGTRLTVL.

Only a few counts were recorded for this clone. V usage is TRBV4-3 and J usage is TRBJ1-2, with 9 bases identical to TRBD1. Trimming cost V 0 bases and J 3 bases; bases outside gene matches: 5. Per germline, CDR1 LGHNA and CDR2 YSLEER. The CDR3 extends over 16 amino acids. The DNA of the CDR3 is TGCGCCAGCAGCCAAGATTTTGGGGACAGGGACTATGGCTACACCTTC. Translated, it gives CASSQDFGDRDYGYTF.

This clone was counted a single time. The chain carries TRBV4-3 and TRBJ2-3; possibly TRBD2 for D (5 bases). This CDR3 comprises 15 residues. Deletions cut 1 base from V and 0 bases from J, with 8 bases between. Germline-derived CDR1 and CDR2 are LGHNA and YSLEER. The CDR3 DNA is TGCGCCAGCAGCCAAGGAGGCGGGAGCACAGATACGCAGTATTTT. Its translation: CASSQGGGSTDTQYF.

The rearrangement links TRBV6-1 to TRBJ2-5; D ambiguous. Deletions cut 2 bases from V and 5 bases from J, with 9 bases between. CDR3 length equals 13 residues. Germline CDR1 is MNHNS and CDR2 is SASEGT. Here the CDR3 DNA reads TGTGCCAGCAGTGAATCGGTTCGGGAGACCCAGTACTTC. Translation gives CASSESVRETQYF.

V usage is TRBV10-3 and J usage is TRBJ2-1, with a tentative D call TRBD2 (6 bases). V was shortened by 10 bases and J by 9 bases, with 13 bases between the two germline ends. Germline CDR1 ENHRY, CDR2 SYGVKD. The CDR3 spans 11 residues. CDR3 residues: CATGDSGEQFF. For the CDR3, the DNA is TGTGCCACCGGGGACTCGGGTGAGCAGTTCTTC.

This clone is a singleton in its sample. The chain is built from TRBV27 and TRBJ2-7; 7 bases map to TRBD1. The ends lost 5 bases at V and 7 bases at J; junction bases unmatched: 14. This CDR3 has 15 amino acids. The V gene's germline CDR1 is MNHEY and CDR2 SMNVEV (reference sequence). The CDR3 region is CASSPRTGMRVEQYF. CDR3 nucleotides: TGTGCCAGCAGTCCCCGGACAGGTATGCGGGTGGAGCAGTACTTC.

By share, this clone counts as large. V and J are TRBV7-9 and TRBJ2-7; 7 bases match TRBD1. V trimming: 5 bases; J trimming: 2 bases; junction bases outside the gene matches: 12. There are 16 residues in the CDR3. CDR1 and CDR2 from the germline V gene are SEHNR and FQNEAQ (reference sequence). In DNA, the CDR3 is TGTGCCAGCAGCCCGCCTCTTGGGGACAGAGCCTACGAGCAGTACTTC. As protein: CASSPPLGDRAYEQYF. The full variable domain, in which reference TRBV7-9 and TRBJ2-7 provide the parts outside the CDR3, is DTGVSQNPRHKITKRGQNVTFRCDPISEHNRLYWYRQTLGQGPEFLTYFQNEAQLEKSRLLSDRFSAERPKGSFSTLEIQRTEQGDSAMYLCASSPPLGDRAYEQYFGPGTRLTVT.